The entry below describes one T cell receptor (beta chain). Antigen specificity is unknown. Germline CDR1 and CDR2: SGDLS and YYNGEE. CDR3 length: 15 residues. V gave up 5 bases and J gave up 4 bases; unmatched junction bases: 7. Profiling that covered TCR beta VDJ and CDR3 relied on genomic DNA as its template. A single record per CDR3 protein comes from TCRdb applying MiXCR to the reads. The sample has some 150,000 distinct CDR3 sequences, more than 45% seen once. This sample is part of a study of CD8+CD57+ T cells in acquired aplastic anemia. Study-wide points: Patients shared some 29 CD8+ CDR3 sequences with controls.

Patients included in sequencing had previously demonstrated CD8+CD57+ cell expansion by flow cytometry. This clonotype was sampled from a human donor with aplastic anemia. The genes are TRBV9 and TRBJ1-3; 9 bases fit TRBD1. The sequencing input was sorted CD4+, CD8+, or CD8+CD57+ T cells (not recorded which) from PBMCs. The CDR3 loop is CASRRGTGIGNTIYF. CDR3 nucleotides: TGTGCCAGCAGACGGGGGACAGGGATAGGAAACACCATATATTTT.